This T cell receptor (beta chain) originates from a study of TIL therapy for anti-PD-1-resistant metastatic lung cancer. Study details: Median tumor PD-L1 proportion score was about 6%. Most patients had lung adenocarcinoma. Whole-study findings and limits: After infusion, TIL clonotypes partly replaced peripheral T cells and declined over months.

The time point: pre-treatment sample, taken before nivolumab and TIL therapy. Enrollment ran from 2017 to January 2020. Sequencing used immunoSEQ v3. The assay was immunoSEQ multiplex PCR, and TCRdb's table has in-frame clones only and misses some. The sample lists 35,000 to 55,000 clones; roughly 85% were seen once. V lost 4 bases and J lost 6; bases outside the gene matches: 6. CDR3 length equals 14 residues. CDR1 and CDR2 (germline): MDHEN, SYDVKM. A note on this clone: Antigen specificity is unknown.

The V call is TRBV28, the J call TRBJ2-1, with 7 bases aligning to TRBD2. The receptor was isolated from a man aged 65 to 85 with non-small cell lung cancer. Sample: blood, taken at baseline. CDR3: CASSSAGRANEQFF. In DNA, the CDR3 is TGTGCCAGCAGTTCAGCGGGGCGAGCCAATGAGCAGTTCTTC.